Presented here are 32 T cell receptor beta chains from one specimen sequenced in a study of Graves' ophthalmopathy and Graves' hyperthyroidism. Using RNA transcripts, the TCR beta CDR3 regions were amplified. Investigators did first-round RT-PCR with HTBI primers, then second-round multiplex PCR. TCRdb re-analysed the multiplex PCR reads in MiXCR, keeping a single row per CDR3 protein. Here the sample spans roughly 1.1 million distinct CDR3 sequences, about 35% being singletons. Sample: peripheral blood or thyroid tissue (not recorded which). The receptors stem from an adult man with Graves' hyperthyroidism.

CDR3 DNA sequence: TGTGCCAGCAGCTCTGCGACATTCTCCTACGAGCAGTACTTC. Translation: CASSSATFSYEQYF. V and J are TRBV7-9 and TRBJ2-7; unclear D gene. Trimming pared 4 bases from V and 0 bases from J, leaving 10 bases between. Germline assignment: CDR1 SEHNR and CDR2 FQNEAQ (reference sequence). The length of the CDR3 is 14 residues.

This clonotype has at least ten counts. The CDR3 DNA follows: TGCAGCGTCACAACAGGGGCCGGTAGCAATCAGCCCCAGCATTTT. Amino acid sequence: CSVTTGAGSNQPQHF. The V and J genes are TRBV29-1 and TRBJ1-5; 7 positions match TRBD1. The germline V gene encodes CDR1 SQVTM and CDR2 ANQGSEA. CDR3 length equals 15 residues. Germline trimming cut 6 bases from V and 0 bases from J; bases unmatched to any gene: 8.

This clonotype was picked up a small number of times. The chain combines TRBV5-4 with TRBJ2-5; a possible D gene is TRBD1 (5 bases). The ends were cut back, 5 bases at V and 0 bases at J, with 14 bases in the middle. In germline, CDR1 is SGHNT, CDR2 YYREEE (reference sequence). The CDR3 is 15 residues long. CDR3 coding DNA: TGTGCCAGCAGTTTCGACGACAGTTACCAAGAGACCCAGTACTTC. This codes for CASSFDDSYQETQYF.

This chain connects TRBV4-1 to TRBJ2-7, with no clear D. Trimming removed 0 bases from V and 1 base from J, with 13 bases in between. CDR1 and CDR2 from the germline V gene are MGHRA and YSYEKL. CDR3 length equals 16 residues. This CDR3 is CASSQDTLHGSYEQYF. The CDR3 nucleotides are TGCGCCAGCAGCCAAGATACCCTTCACGGATCCTACGAGCAGTACTTC.

There are many counts of this clonotype. V is TRBV9 and J is TRBJ2-5; D remains ambiguous. The V and J ends lost 3 bases and 3 bases respectively, with 15 bases between them. Looked up from germline, CDR1 is SGDLS and CDR2 is YYNGEE. The CDR3 has 15 amino acids. CDR3 sequence (DNA): TGTGCCAGCAGCGACTCAGTAGGTTACAAAGAGACCCAGTACTTC. It codes for CASSDSVGYKETQYF. The variable domain in full, completed from reference TRBV9 and TRBJ2-5, reads DSGVTQTPKHLITATGQRVTLRCSPRSGDLSVYWYQQSLDQGLQFLIQYYNGEERAKGNILERFSAQQFPDLHSELNLSSLELGDSALYFCASSDSVGYKETQYFGPGTRLLVL.

The CDR3 DNA is TGTGCCAGCAGTGCTATCCCTAGCCTCCAAGAGACCCAGTACTTC. Amino acid sequence: CASSAIPSLQETQYF. The chain uses TRBV2 and TRBJ2-5; D might be TRBD2 (5 bases). Trimming removed 4 bases from V and 1 base from J, with 13 bases in between. Germline V gene sequence: CDR1 SNHLY, CDR2 FYNNEI. This CDR3 contains 15 residues. Full variable domain (missing parts from reference TRBV2 and TRBJ2-5): EPEVTQTPSHQVTQMGQEVILRCVPISNHLYFYWYRQILGQKVEFLVSFYNNEISEKSEIFDDQFSVERPDGSNFTLKIRSTKLEDSAMYFCASSAIPSLQETQYFGPGTRLLVL.

The V gene is TRBV10-3, the J gene TRBJ1-2; D uncertain. The CDR3 length is 14 residues. Germline loops: CDR1 ENHRY, CDR2 SYGVKD. Trimming stripped 2 bases from V and 8 bases from J, with 15 bases between. CDR3 in DNA: TGTGCCATCAGTGAGCCCGGTCAACTCAGAGGCTACACCTTC. The encoded protein is CAISEPGQLRGYTF.

In its sample, this clonotype was seen many times. The chain recombines TRBV10-3 with TRBJ1-1; 8 bases agree with TRBD1. Germline values: CDR1 ENHRY, CDR2 SYGVKD. The CDR3 runs 15 residues. V lost 2 bases, J lost 1 base, and 3 bases stayed unmatched. This CDR3 is CAISEGTGKNTEAFF. In DNA, the CDR3 is TGTGCCATCAGTGAGGGGACAGGAAAGAACACTGAAGCTTTCTTT.

This chain joins TRBV6-6 and TRBJ2-5, with D uncertain. The length of the CDR3 is 11 residues. CDR1 and CDR2 (germline): MNHNY, SVGAGI (reference sequence). The CDR3: CDSRTQETQYF. The CDR3 bases are TGTGACAGTAGGACGCAAGAGACCCAGTACTTC.

CDR3 bases: TGCGCCAGCAGTGAGTCGATGACAGGGGATGGCTACACCTTC. It specifies CASSESMTGDGYTF. V and J are TRBV10-2 and TRBJ1-2, with 8 bases aligning to TRBD1. Germline CDR1 reads WSHSY; CDR2 reads SAAADI. J gave up 6 bases and V 0 bases, and 3 bases lay outside the gene matches. The CDR3 is made up of 14 amino acids.

This clonotype was detected a few times. The chain has TRBV29-1 and TRBJ2-5, with unresolved D. This CDR3 is built from 12 residues. Germline CDR1 SQVTM, CDR2 ANQGSEA. The V end was cut by 3 bases, the J end by 5 bases, with 10 bases between. This CDR3 is CSVDASLETQYF. In DNA, the CDR3 is TGCAGCGTTGATGCCTCGCTGGAGACCCAGTACTTC.

This clonotype was seen many times. J is TRBJ1-2 and V is TRBV12-3 or TRBV12-4; the D is unclear. The length of the CDR3 is 14 residues. V lost 4 bases to trimming and J lost 1 base, with 10 bases between them. CDR3 sequence (DNA): TGTGCCAGCAGTTCGTCAGAGCTTAACTATGGCTACACCTTC. Amino acids: CASSSSELNYGYTF.

The gene calls are TRBV6-5 and TRBJ2-7; D is possibly TRBD2 (5 bases). This CDR3 contains 14 residues. The germline V gene has CDR1 MNHEY and CDR2 SVGAGI. V was trimmed by 5 bases and J by 1 base, leaving 12 bases between them. CDR3 sequence reads: CASSTSTGSYEQYF. In DNA form, the CDR3 reads TGTGCCAGCAGTACCTCGACGGGATCCTACGAGCAGTACTTC.

This clonotype appeared a few times. The V call is TRBV6-9, the J call TRBJ2-7; D is perhaps TRBD1 or TRBD2 (6 bases each). Trimming cost V 6 bases and J 4 bases, with 25 bases left between them. CDR1 is MNHGY and CDR2 is SVAAGI in the germline V gene. CDR3 length: 17 residues. For the CDR3, the DNA is TGTGCCAGCAGCCAAGACCCTAGGGGGGAATGGAGTTACGAGCAGTACTTC. It encodes CASSQDPRGEWSYEQYF.

The genes are TRBV11-2 and TRBJ1-1, with D perhaps matching TRBD1 (6 bases). The CDR3 spans 15 residues. Germline V CDR1 and CDR2: SGHAT, FQNNGV. The ends were cut back, 0 bases at V and 3 bases at J, with 11 bases in the middle. Here the CDR3 reads CASSLDAGADTEAFF. DNA for the CDR3: TGTGCCAGCAGCTTAGATGCGGGGGCAGACACTGAAGCTTTCTTT.

This clonotype was found a few times. The J gene is TRBJ1-4, the V gene TRBV6-6; a possible D gene is TRBD1 (5 bases). Germline CDR1 and CDR2: MNHNY and SVGAGI (reference sequence). V lost 7 bases and J lost 8, with 17 bases in between. The CDR3 is 14 residues long. The DNA of the CDR3 is TGTGCCAGCACCCCCTTTGGGGCGGGGGAAAAACTGTTTTTT. It codes for CASTPFGAGEKLFF.

V is TRBV6-5 and J is TRBJ2-5; TRBD1 matches 7 bases. Germline values: CDR1 MNHEY, CDR2 SVGAGI. J lost 5 bases, V lost 2 bases, and 5 bases had no gene match. CDR3 size: 14 residues. The chain's CDR3 is CASSYTGVWETQYF. As DNA, the CDR3 is TGTGCCAGCAGTTACACAGGGGTTTGGGAGACCCAGTACTTC.

The rearrangement uses TRBV12-3 or TRBV12-4 and TRBJ1-4; weak D call: TRBD1 (6 bases). Trimming shortened V by 6 bases and J by 7 bases, and 18 bases separated the two germline ends. CDR3 size: 15 residues. CDR3 bases: TGTGCCAGCAGCCCCGATGGGGGGCTGAGTGAAAAACTGTTTTTT. Translated: CASSPDGGLSEKLFF.

This clonotype showed up just a few times. Here the CDR3 reads CASRKREVINTGELFF. The CDR3 coding sequence is TGTGCCAGTAGGAAGCGGGAGGTCATTAACACCGGGGAGCTGTTTTTT. V gene TRBV19 combines with J gene TRBJ2-2, with 9 bases that match TRBD2. Trimming at V came to 6 bases and at J to 2 bases, leaving 7 bases not matched to a gene. The CDR3 loop spans 16 amino acids. Germline CDR1 is LNHDA and CDR2 is SQIVND (reference sequence).

This clonotype was seen many times. The rearrangement links TRBV5-1 to TRBJ1-5; no clear D gene. The CDR3 contains 13 residues. V gave up 2 bases and J gave up 6 bases, with 9 bases separating them. Germline V gene data show CDR1 as SGHRS and CDR2 as YFSETQ. The CDR3 nucleotides read TGCGCCAGCAGCTTACTGCCGGGTCAGCCCCAGCATTTT. It encodes CASSLLPGQPQHF.

This clonotype was seen only once. The chain couples TRBV7-2 to TRBJ2-5, with D possibly matching TRBD1 (6 bases). CDR1 and CDR2 (germline): SGHTA, FQGNSA. The CDR3 runs to 19 residues. V shed 6 bases and J shed 5 bases, with 31 bases lying between them. CDR3 sequence reads: CASSPTGSPGTKWTETQYF. The CDR3 nucleotides are TGTGCCAGCAGTCCTACAGGGTCCCCCGGGACAAAGTGGACGGAGACCCAGTACTTC.

This clonotype occurred many times. The rearrangement joins TRBV20-1 to TRBJ1-4; weak D call: TRBD1 (6 bases). Per the germline V gene, CDR1 is DFQATT and CDR2 is SNEGSKA (reference sequence). The CDR3 totals 15 residues. V lost 6 bases to trimming and J lost 2 bases, with 16 bases between them. The chain's CDR3 is CSANQNQGTNEKLFF. The DNA of the CDR3 is TGCAGTGCCAACCAAAATCAGGGGACTAATGAAAAACTGTTTTTT.

CDR3 region: CASSQEGQGAGKLFF. DNA for the CDR3: TGCGCCAGCAGCCAAGAGGGACAGGGTGCGGGAAAACTGTTTTTT. The chain has TRBV4-3 and TRBJ1-4, with 9 positions matching TRBD1. The CDR3 contains 15 residues. The J segment lost 10 bases and the V segment lost 0 bases, leaving 6 bases of the junction unmatched. The germline V gene has CDR1 LGHNA and CDR2 YSLEER.

The gene calls are TRBV14 and TRBJ1-1; possibly TRBD1 for D (5 bases). CDR1 SGHDN and CDR2 FVKESK come from the germline V gene. V shed 1 base and J shed 14 bases, with 11 bases lying between them. The CDR3 runs 11 residues. The CDR3: CASSQGRGVFF. As DNA, the CDR3 is TGTGCCAGCAGCCAAGGGCGGGGGGTCTTCTTT.

The rearrangement links TRBV6-5 to TRBJ1-1; D unclear. CDR3 length: 12 amino acids. Germline V CDR1 and CDR2: MNHEY, SVGAGI. Between the trimmed V and J ends, which lost 6 bases and 11 bases, there was a span of 16 bases. In DNA, the CDR3 is TGTGCCAGCAGCCCCGGCCTGGAGCTGGCTTTCTTT. It translates to CASSPGLELAFF.

The J gene is TRBJ2-6, the V gene TRBV19; 8 bases agree with TRBD1. Trimming removed 9 bases from V and 0 bases from J; junction bases left unmatched: 10. The CDR3 extends over 17 amino acids. CDR1 is LNHDA, CDR2 SQIVND, per germline (reference sequence). Here the CDR3 DNA reads TGTGCCAGCAGCAAACAACAGGGGGGCTCTGGGGCCAACGTCCTGACTTTC. Its protein is CASSKQQGGSGANVLTF.

J is TRBJ1-5 and V is TRBV9; tentatively, D is TRBD1 (6 bases). Per the germline V gene, CDR1 is SGDLS and CDR2 is YYNGEE. Trimming shortened V by 4 bases and J by 5 bases, and 22 bases separated the two germline ends. This CDR3 has 17 residues. The CDR3 reads CASSLRIDRLRDQPQHF. The CDR3 DNA is TGTGCCAGCAGCCTCCGTATTGACAGGTTACGTGATCAGCCCCAGCATTTT.

This clonotype showed up many times. The chain couples TRBV2 to TRBJ2-6; 8 positions match TRBD1. The V segment lost 2 bases and the J segment 0 bases; nucleotides outside the gene matches: 9. Germline V gene data show CDR1 as SNHLY and CDR2 as FYNNEI. The CDR3 contains 19 residues. The CDR3 protein is CASSETRGTGRSGANVLTF. The CDR3 DNA is TGTGCCAGCAGTGAAACCAGGGGGACAGGACGCTCTGGGGCCAACGTCCTGACTTTC.

This clonotype was detected ten times or more. This rearrangement joins TRBV10-2 to TRBJ1-2, with D maybe TRBD1 (5 bases). Trimming took 0 bases from V and 2 from J, leaving 10 bases between them. Germline V gene sequence: CDR1 WSHSY, CDR2 SAAADI. The CDR3 extends over 15 amino acids. This chain's CDR3 is CASSESDSQNYGYTF. The CDR3 nucleotides are TGCGCCAGCAGTGAGTCAGACAGTCAGAACTATGGCTACACCTTC.

The rearrangement uses TRBV2 and TRBJ1-5; D remains unclear. This CDR3 has 16 residues. Germline V lookup: CDR1 SNHLY, CDR2 FYNNEI. Trimming took 6 bases from V and 2 from J, leaving 17 bases between them. The CDR3 is CASRDRTQGGNQPQHF. In nucleotides, the CDR3 is TGTGCCAGCAGGGATCGGACCCAAGGAGGCAATCAGCCCCAGCATTTT. The full variable domain, rest sourced from reference TRBV2 and TRBJ1-5, is EPEVTQTPSHQVTQMGQEVILRCVPISNHLYFYWYRQILGQKVEFLVSFYNNEISEKSEIFDDQFSVERPDGSNFTLKIRSTKLEDSAMYFCASRDRTQGGNQPQHFGDGTRLSIL.

This clonotype was observed many times. V is TRBV10-3 and J is TRBJ2-7; perhaps TRBD1 as D (5 bases). Germline CDR1 reads ENHRY; CDR2 reads SYGVKD. The germline V and J ends were trimmed by 11 bases and 4 bases, with 15 bases remaining between them. CDR3 length: 12 amino acids. In nucleotides, the CDR3 is TGTGCCGCACGTAATGGGGCTTACGAGCAGTACTTC. Protein product: CAARNGAYEQYF.

This clonotype was recorded many times. CDR3 DNA sequence: TGCGCCAGCAGCTTCGGACAGACGATCCAAGAGACCCAGTACTTC. Protein sequence: CASSFGQTIQETQYF. The V call is TRBV5-1, the J call TRBJ2-5; tentatively, D is TRBD1 (6 bases). Between the trimmed V and J ends, which lost 2 bases and 1 base, there was a span of 12 bases. Germline values: CDR1 SGHRS, CDR2 YFSETQ. The CDR3 covers 15 residues. Looking up the rest from reference TRBV5-1 and TRBJ2-5 gives the full variable domain: KAGVTQTPRYLIKTRGQQVTLSCSPISGHRSVSWYQQTPGQGLQFLFEYFSETQRNKGNFPGRFSGRQFSNSRSEMNVSTLELGDSALYLCASSFGQTIQETQYFGPGTRLLVL.